This TCR beta chain was captured by sequencing in a study of shared clonotypes between healthy human individuals. Background on the study: Three plates each covered CD4 naive and memory; CD8 naive two, CD8 memory one.

This was a deep-level run. Several immunoSEQ plates held equal portions of the genomic DNA taken from each subset. Clones were read by immunoSEQ multiplex PCR, and TCRdb kept only the in-frame ones, dropping some. The sample contains under 2.5 million clones, about 90% of which appear only once. CDR1 is SEHNR, CDR2 FQNEAQ, per germline (reference sequence). With 5 bases removed from V and 4 bases from J, the gap between germline ends came to 11 bases. The CDR3 runs to 13 residues. From CD4+ cells came CD45RA+ naive and CD45RA-negative memory subsets. The clonotype was recovered from a man aged 18 to 30 in good health. Some clones in this sample may be carry-over from other donors' samples. The sequenced material came from naive CD4+ T cells from PBMCs. Described subset: CD45RA+ positively selected. J is TRBJ1-1 and V is TRBV7-9; no firm D call. This CDR3 is CASSNSAGTEAFF. The DNA for the CDR3 is TGTGCCAGCAGCAATTCGGCGGGCACTGAAGCTTTCTTT.